This paragraph covers one T cell receptor (beta chain) sequence. Its matching antigen is unknown. Trimming took 0 bases from V and 2 from J; bases not matched to a gene: 7. In germline, CDR1 is SGHDT, CDR2 YYEEEE. The CDR3 contains 16 residues. This sample stems from a study of T cell responses to AZD1222 COVID-19 vaccine. Assay used: immunoSEQ multiplex PCR; TCRdb lists only in-frame clones, some missing. The sample records 95,000 to 150,000 clones, approximately 92% being singletons. Findings and limits, study-wide: Spike-specific TCR depth and breadth grew after two AZD1222 doses. There were mostly white British donors and more females than males, and clonal diversity was possibly underestimated. Regions 160-218 and 743-854 held dominance among vaccine-associated CD4 TCRs, which spanned spike. It was only 6 or 7 AZD1222 recipients who were seropositive at baseline.

The specimen was peripheral blood, collected on day 0 of AZD1222 vaccination. This chain joins TRBV5-6 and TRBJ2-7; 8 bases line up with TRBD1. The TCR was taken from an adult in good health. CDR3 DNA: TGTGCCAGCAGCTTGGGTCGGGGACAGGCCACCTACGAGCAGTACTTC. It translates to CASSLGRGQATYEQYF.